This T cell receptor (beta chain) was documented in a study of T cell changes during pregnancy in multiple sclerosis. The data were produced by immunoSEQ multiplex PCR, yet TCRdb's version contains in-frame clones alone and is incomplete. The sample records fewer than 45,000 clones, around 91% being singletons. Germline CDR1 MGHRA, CDR2 YSYEKL. The CDR3 covers 16 residues. The V gene end was trimmed by 1 base and the J gene end by 6 bases; junction bases not matched to a gene: 9. V usage is TRBV4-1 and J usage is TRBJ2-3, with 8 nucleotides matching TRBD2. This specimen consisted of CD8+ T cells from peripheral blood mononuclear cells, obtained in the first trimester of pregnancy. This sequence originates from a female donor with multiple sclerosis, enrolled in a pregnancy study. CDR3 region: CASSQASGTGGDTQYF. CDR3 nucleotides: TGCGCCAGCAGCCAAGCTTCCGGGACGGGAGGGGATACGCAGTATTTT.